One and the same sample provided the 13 T cell receptor beta chains below, sequenced in a study of control samples from healthy donors and cancer patients. The repertoire was sequenced with immunoSEQ multiplex PCR; TCRdb's copy has only in-frame clones and lacks some. Among 150,000 to 200,000 clones, around 95% were seen once, and the ten largest hold roughly 4%. The sample consisted of blood. These receptors came from a woman in her sixties or seventies in good health.

This clone was observed a few times. This chain joins TRBV7-2 and TRBJ2-2; perhaps D is TRBD1 or TRBD2 (5 bases each). Germline assignment: CDR1 SGHTA and CDR2 FQGNSA. The V gene lost 7 bases and the J gene lost 1 base, with 16 bases spanning the gap. The CDR3 consists of 16 residues. DNA for the CDR3: TGTGCCAGCACCCCGTGGGGGAAGGGGAACACCGGGGAGCTGTTTTTT. Its protein product is CASTPWGKGNTGELFF. Combining the CDR3 with reference TRBV7-2 and TRBJ2-2 gives the whole variable domain GAGVSQSPSNKVTEKGKDVELRCDPISGHTALYWYRQSLGQGLEFLIYFQGNSAPDKSGLPSDRFSAERTGGSVSTLTIQRTQQEDSAVYLCASTPWGKGNTGELFFGEGSRLTVL.

The chain carries TRBV6-5 and TRBJ2-7; D may match TRBD1 or TRBD2 (5 bases each). The germline CDR1 and CDR2 sequences are MNHEY and SVGAGI. This CDR3 region has 14 residues. The V end lost 5 bases, the J end lost 6 bases, and 17 bases lay between the germline ends. The DNA for the CDR3 is TGTGCCAGCAGTACCCTTAGCGATACAGGCGAGCAGTACTTC. It codes for CASSTLSDTGEQYF.

The chain joins TRBV9 to TRBJ1-6, with a weak D call TRBD1 (5 bases). The germline V gene encodes CDR1 SGDLS and CDR2 YYNGEE. The CDR3 extends over 15 amino acids. Trimming took 0 bases from V and 7 from J, leaving 11 bases between them. The DNA of the CDR3 is TGTGCCAGCAGCGTAGTTGGGGGGGAGAATTCACCCCTCCACTTT. Its protein is CASSVVGGENSPLHF.

The chain carries TRBV9 and TRBJ1-5; D is possibly TRBD1 (6 bases). Germline V gene sequence: CDR1 SGDLS, CDR2 YYNGEE. This CDR3 spans 15 amino acids. V was trimmed by 0 bases and J by 3 bases, leaving 10 bases between them. Here the CDR3 reads CASSVDPGVNQPQHF. In DNA, the CDR3 is TGTGCCAGCAGCGTAGATCCAGGGGTCAATCAGCCCCAGCATTTT.

CDR3 in amino acids: CAIQPTSVSEAFF. The CDR3 nucleotides are TGTGCCATTCAGCCCACATCCGTTTCTGAAGCTTTCTTT. The V gene is TRBV10-3, the J gene TRBJ1-1, with no clear D. The CDR3 has 13 amino acids. V dropped 9 bases and J dropped 6 bases, with 17 bases sitting between them. The germline V gene has CDR1 ENHRY and CDR2 SYGVKD.

Concerning this clone: Other DNA sequences in the sample encode the same CDR3. This chain uses TRBV6-6 with TRBJ1-2, with D hard to call. There are 13 residues in the CDR3. Germline V lookup: CDR1 MNHNY, CDR2 SVGAGI (reference sequence). V gave up 5 bases and J gave up 0 bases, with 7 bases separating them. CDR3 protein: CASSPGANYGYTF. CDR3 bases: TGTGCCAGCAGTCCGGGAGCTAACTATGGCTACACCTTC.

The chain has TRBV7-2 and TRBJ1-2; D ambiguous. This CDR3 contains 14 residues. Germline V gene data show CDR1 as SGHTA and CDR2 as FQGNSA. V was trimmed by 5 bases and J by 5 bases, leaving 15 bases between them. CDR3 protein: CASSPPEGSYGYTF. The CDR3 coding sequence is TGTGCCAGCAGCCCCCCGGAAGGATCTTATGGCTACACCTTC.

This chain joins TRBV6-5 and TRBJ1-2; no clear D. The CDR3 covers 12 residues. Trimming stripped 7 bases from V and 1 base from J, with 7 bases between. CDR1 is MNHEY, CDR2 SVGAGI, per germline. The CDR3 nucleotides read TGTGCCAGCATCGGCGGTAACTATGGCTACACCTTC. Translation gives CASIGGNYGYTF.

This clone appeared once. The chain combines TRBV18 with TRBJ2-3, with D uncertain. Germline-derived CDR1 and CDR2 are KGHSH and LQKENI. Trimming cost V 5 bases and J 0 bases, with 15 bases left between them. The CDR3 consists of 16 residues. The CDR3 coding sequence is TGTGCCAGCTCAGCGACGACAAGATCCAGCACAGATACGCAGTATTTT. It encodes CASSATTRSSTDTQYF.

The gene calls are TRBV7-9 and TRBJ1-2; D is perhaps TRBD1 (5 bases). The V and J ends lost 6 bases and 0 bases respectively, with 11 bases between them. CDR1 and CDR2 from the germline V gene are SEHNR and FQNEAQ (reference sequence). This CDR3 contains 14 residues. CDR3 residues: CASRVQDSNYGYTF. CDR3 DNA: TGTGCCAGCAGGGTACAGGATTCTAACTATGGCTACACCTTC.

Regarding this clone: The same CDR3 arises from other DNA sequences in this sample as well. V gene TRBV11-2 combines with J gene TRBJ2-5, with TRBD1 identical over 9 bases. The CDR3 totals 15 residues. The germline CDR1 and CDR2 sequences are SGHAT and FQNNGV. V dropped 4 bases and J dropped 5; count of bases not matched to a gene: 8. CDR3: CASSSYRGRRETQYF. The CDR3 DNA follows: TGTGCCAGCAGCTCTTACAGGGGGCGCCGGGAGACCCAGTACTTC.

The chain couples TRBV12-5 to TRBJ2-1; D not certain. V dropped 6 bases and J dropped 12 bases, with 9 bases sitting between them. Germline CDR1 LGHNT, CDR2 FRNRAP. This CDR3 has 10 residues. The CDR3 nucleotides read TGTGCTAGTGGAGCCGGTGGGCAGTTCTTC. Translating gives CASGAGGQFF. Together with reference TRBV12-5 and TRBJ2-1, the CDR3 gives the full variable domain: DARVTQTPRHKVTEMGQEVTMRCQPILGHNTVFWYRQTMMQGLELLAYFRNRAPLDDSGMPKDRFSAEMPDATLATLKIQPSEPRDSAVYFCASGAGGQFFGPGTRLTVL.

This clone has only one observation. The V and J genes are TRBV5-4 and TRBJ1-1; D is perhaps TRBD1 (6 bases). The CDR3 length is 11 residues. The V end was cut by 0 bases, the J end by 11 bases, with 8 bases between. Germline CDR1 SGHNT, CDR2 YYREEE (reference sequence). The CDR3 nucleotides read TGTGCCAGCAGCTTGGACAGGGTGGCTTTCTTT. This codes for CASSLDRVAFF. Variable domain in full (rest from reference TRBV5-4 and TRBJ1-1): ETGVTQSPTHLIKTRGQQVTLRCSSQSGHNTVSWYQQALGQGPQFIFQYYREEENGRGNFPPRFSGLQFPNYSSELNVNALELDDSALYLCASSLDRVAFFGQGTRLTVV.